A single sample is the source of the 29 T cell receptor beta chains below, sequenced in a study of sequential checkpoint blockade in melanoma. The treatment was: randomized to nivolumab then ipilimumab (arm A) or the reverse (arm B). The protocol was immunoSEQ multiplex PCR, while the TCRdb copy is restricted to in-frame clones and leaves out a portion. This sample has about 20,000 clones, with about 80% found just once. The source was CD8+ T cells sorted from blood (inferred from file names), collected from a patient given nivolumab and ipilimumab in sequence. These receptors originate from a human donor with melanoma.

In DNA, the CDR3 is TGTGCCAGCAGCCTGAACGCAGGGGGCTCAAATGGCTACACCTTC. Its translation: CASSLNAGGSNGYTF. This rearrangement joins TRBV6-6 to TRBJ1-2; 8 bases line up with TRBD1. Losses at the gene ends were 6 bases for V and 6 bases for J; bases not matched to a gene: 12. This CDR3 is 15 amino acids long. CDR1 MNHNY and CDR2 SVGAGI come from the germline V gene (reference sequence).

The rearrangement links TRBV5-1 to TRBJ1-1; D ambiguous. V was pared by 0 bases and J by 7 bases, with 10 bases between. CDR3 length: 13 amino acids. CDR1 and CDR2 from the germline V gene are SGHRS and YFSETQ. CDR3 protein: CASSLVLGSEAFF. The CDR3 DNA follows: TGCGCCAGCAGCTTGGTACTGGGGAGTGAAGCTTTCTTT. Combining the CDR3 with reference TRBV5-1 and TRBJ1-1 gives the whole variable domain KAGVTQTPRYLIKTRGQQVTLSCSPISGHRSVSWYQQTPGQGLQFLFEYFSETQRNKGNFPGRFSGRQFSNSRSEMNVSTLELGDSALYLCASSLVLGSEAFFGQGTRLTVV.

In the case of this clone: The same CDR3 is also encoded by other DNA sequences in this sample. CDR3 sequence reads: CASSMTSGSYNEQFF. The DNA for the CDR3 is TGTGCCAGTAGTATGACTAGCGGGAGCTACAATGAGCAGTTCTTC. The rearrangement uses TRBV19 and TRBJ2-1; 12 nucleotides align to TRBD2. Trimming removed 3 bases from V and 3 bases from J; junction bases left unmatched: 0. The CDR3 has 15 residues. Germline-derived CDR1 and CDR2 are LNHDA and SQIVND (reference sequence).

The V and J genes are TRBV7-9 and TRBJ1-2; D uncertain. V lost 5 bases to trimming and J lost 2 bases, with 15 bases between them. Germline values: CDR1 SEHNR, CDR2 FQNEAQ (reference sequence). This CDR3 is built from 15 residues. CDR3 loop: CASSPREGLNYGYTF. As DNA, the CDR3 is TGTGCCAGCAGCCCGCGGGAGGGCTTAAACTATGGCTACACCTTC.

This clone has more than one count but fewer than ten. V usage is TRBV19 and J usage is TRBJ1-1; D ambiguous. The CDR3 has 14 residues. Germline loops: CDR1 LNHDA, CDR2 SQIVND (reference sequence). Trimming removed 0 bases at V and 1 base at J, with 6 bases between. DNA of the CDR3: TGTGCCAGTAGTATAGATGGAGCGAACACTGAAGCTTTCTTT. Its translation is CASSIDGANTEAFF.

This chain connects TRBV7-9 to TRBJ1-2, with 12 bases that match TRBD1. V lost 5 bases, J lost 3 bases, and 7 bases stayed unmatched. Germline assignment: CDR1 SEHNR and CDR2 FQNEAQ (reference sequence). The CDR3 is made up of 16 amino acids. Here the CDR3 reads CASSPTGQGADYGYTF. CDR3 sequence (DNA): TGTGCCAGCAGCCCAACGGGACAGGGGGCTGACTATGGCTACACCTTC.

The CDR3 here is CATSRVGGLNEKLFF. The DNA for the CDR3 is TGTGCCACCAGCAGAGTGGGGGGTCTTAATGAAAAACTGTTTTTT. The chain has TRBV15 and TRBJ1-4, with D maybe TRBD1 (5 bases). V was trimmed by 1 base and J by 4 bases, leaving 10 bases between them. This CDR3 region has 15 residues. In germline, CDR1 is LNHNV, CDR2 YYDKDF (reference sequence).

The chain employs TRBV11-2 and TRBJ2-3, with TRBD2 matching over 8 bases. The germline V gene encodes CDR1 SGHAT and CDR2 FQNNGV. V trimming: 0 bases; J trimming: 5 bases; junction bases outside the gene matches: 7. The CDR3 is 16 amino acids. For the CDR3, the DNA is TGTGCCAGCAGCTTAGACGAGCGGGAGTTCAGAGATACGCAGTATTTT. Its translation is CASSLDEREFRDTQYF.

V gene TRBV7-9 combines with J gene TRBJ1-1, with D tentatively TRBD1 (5 bases). Germline assignment: CDR1 SEHNR and CDR2 FQNEAQ (reference sequence). CDR3 size: 15 residues. Trimming stripped 4 bases from V and 1 base from J, with 13 bases between. The CDR3 here is CASSYPPRGNTEAFF. In DNA, the CDR3 is TGTGCCAGCAGCTACCCTCCTAGGGGGAACACTGAAGCTTTCTTT.

A single count supports this clone. J is TRBJ2-1 and V is TRBV2, with 12 bases fitting TRBD2. Trimming removed 8 bases from V and 7 bases from J; junction bases left unmatched: 6. The length of the CDR3 is 14 residues. The germline V gene has CDR1 SNHLY and CDR2 FYNNEI. As DNA, the CDR3 is TGTGCCAGCCCTAGCGGGAGGGCCTCGAATGAGCAGTTCTTC. Residues: CASPSGRASNEQFF.

The table lists this clone with a count of one. The rearrangement uses TRBV2 and TRBJ1-2; D is ambiguous. The V end was cut by 8 bases, the J end by 0 bases, with 10 bases between. Germline V CDR1 and CDR2: SNHLY, FYNNEI. The length of the CDR3 is 13 residues. The chain's CDR3 is CASLVVANYGYTF. CDR3 nucleotide sequence: TGTGCCAGCCTAGTCGTAGCTAACTATGGCTACACCTTC.

The chain is built from TRBV6-5 and TRBJ2-7, with D possibly matching TRBD2 (5 bases). The germline V gene has CDR1 MNHEY and CDR2 SVGAGI. This CDR3 is built from 13 residues. Trimming stripped 7 bases from V and 4 bases from J, with 14 bases between. CDR3 DNA sequence: TGTGCCAGCACCGAGCGGATTCTATACGAGCAGTACTTC. Protein: CASTERILYEQYF.

Only a few counts were recorded for this clone. The rearrangement uses TRBV7-9 and TRBJ1-3; 7 nucleotides line up with TRBD1. The germline CDR1 and CDR2 sequences are SEHNR and FQNEAQ (reference sequence). The V and J ends lost 5 bases and 4 bases, in that order; junction bases with no gene match: 8. This CDR3 has 15 residues. This CDR3 reads CASSIQSDRGNTIYF. Written as DNA, the CDR3 is TGTGCCAGCAGCATACAGTCGGACAGGGGAAACACCATATATTTT.

This sequence joins TRBV6-1 and TRBJ2-7, with 9 nucleotides matching TRBD1. Losses at the gene ends were 6 bases for V and 3 bases for J; bases not matched to a gene: 6. This CDR3 comprises 14 residues. Germline values: CDR1 MNHNS, CDR2 SASEGT. This chain's CDR3 is CASSANRGLYEQYF. CDR3 nucleotide sequence: TGTGCCAGCAGCGCCAACAGGGGGCTCTACGAGCAGTACTTC.

The chain employs TRBV28 and TRBJ2-7; the match to TRBD1 covers 7 bases. V lost 2 bases and J lost 7; bases outside the gene matches: 5. Germline CDR1 MDHEN, CDR2 SYDVKM. There are 13 residues in the CDR3. In DNA, the CDR3 is TGTGCCAGCAGTTTACAGGCAGGGGGTGAGCAGTACTTC. It specifies CASSLQAGGEQYF.

This clone was counted between two and nine times. The J gene is TRBJ1-6, the V gene TRBV7-7; D unclear. The CDR3 sequence is 20 residues long. The germline V and J ends were trimmed by 2 bases and 0 bases, with 20 bases remaining between them. Germline V gene lookup returns CDR1 SSHAT and CDR2 FNYEAQ (reference sequence). The CDR3 loop reads CASSLRPIYQESSYNSPLHF. CDR3 nucleotides: TGTGCCAGCAGCTTAAGGCCGATTTACCAGGAAAGCTCCTATAATTCACCCCTCCACTTT.

The chain couples TRBV6-6 to TRBJ2-7; the D is unclear. Trimming shortened V by 0 bases and J by 3 bases, and 12 bases separated the two germline ends. CDR3 length equals 15 residues. Germline CDR1 reads MNHNY; CDR2 reads SVGAGI (reference sequence). The CDR3 loop reads CASSYSLTGIYEQYF. As DNA, the CDR3 is TGTGCCAGCAGTTACTCATTGACGGGTATCTACGAGCAGTACTTC.

In its sample, this clone is medium-sized. The rearrangement joins TRBV6-5 to TRBJ1-5, with 7 bases identical to TRBD1. This CDR3 comprises 15 residues. Germline CDR1 is MNHEY and CDR2 is SVGAGI. J lost 4 bases, V lost 0 bases, and 3 bases had no gene match. CDR3 bases: TGTGCCAGCAGTTACTCGATACAGGGGAATCAGCCCCAGCATTTT. It yields the protein CASSYSIQGNQPQHF.

The chain uses TRBV7-9 and TRBJ2-7; D perhaps matches TRBD2 (7 bases). Germline CDR1 and CDR2: SEHNR and FQNEAQ (reference sequence). Trimming shortened V by 1 base and J by 5 bases, and 21 bases separated the two germline ends. There are 17 residues in the CDR3. The CDR3 spells CASSLGGGEGVFDEQYF. CDR3 DNA: TGTGCCAGCAGCTTAGGTGGGGGGGAGGGGGTTTTTGACGAGCAGTACTTC.

This clone was counted a single time. The genes are TRBV7-9 and TRBJ1-1; a possible D gene is TRBD1 (5 bases). The CDR3 length is 15 residues. Germline V gives CDR1 SEHNR, CDR2 FQNEAQ (reference sequence). The V end lost 5 bases, the J end lost 1 base, and 14 bases lay between the germline ends. The CDR3 region has the DNA TGTGCCAGCAGCGATATAAGTACAGGGAACACTGAAGCTTTCTTT. This gives the protein CASSDISTGNTEAFF.

The chain recombines TRBV29-1 with TRBJ2-6; 7 positions agree with TRBD1. Looked up from germline, CDR1 is SQVTM and CDR2 is ANQGSEA. V trimming: 6 bases; J trimming: 3 bases; junction bases outside the gene matches: 11. This CDR3 spans 16 amino acids. The CDR3 region is CSVESGTDFGANVLTF. DNA of the CDR3: TGCAGCGTAGAATCCGGGACAGACTTTGGGGCCAACGTCCTGACTTTC.

The chain uses TRBV4-1 and TRBJ1-2; 8 nucleotides align to TRBD1. Germline CDR1 is MGHRA and CDR2 is YSYEKL. The CDR3 contains 15 residues. V trimming: 0 bases; J trimming: 6 bases; junction bases outside the gene matches: 6. CDR3 residues: CASSQDVDRANGYTF. For the CDR3, the DNA is TGCGCCAGCAGCCAAGATGTGGACAGGGCCAATGGCTACACCTTC.

The chain joins TRBV4-1 to TRBJ1-2; the match to TRBD1 covers 7 bases. CDR3 length equals 13 residues. Germline V CDR1 and CDR2: MGHRA, YSYEKL. J lost 8 bases, V lost 1 base, and 4 bases had no gene match. CDR3 region: CASSQVTGDGYTF. Written as DNA, the CDR3 is TGCGCCAGCAGCCAAGTAACAGGGGACGGCTACACCTTC.

This clone was seen only once. The rearrangement joins TRBV5-1 to TRBJ1-5; D remains unclear. V shed 4 bases and J shed 0 bases, with 11 bases lying between them. This CDR3 is built from 15 residues. In germline, CDR1 is SGHRS, CDR2 YFSETQ. The CDR3 loop reads CASSQDGYSNQPQHF. As DNA, the CDR3 is TGCGCCAGCAGCCAAGACGGGTATAGCAATCAGCCCCAGCATTTT.

This chain links TRBV13 with TRBJ1-6; 9 positions match TRBD1. Germline-derived CDR1 and CDR2 are PRHDT and FYEKMQ (reference sequence). The CDR3 loop spans 14 amino acids. The junction had 3 bases not matched to a gene; V was cut back by 4 bases and J by 8 bases. The CDR3 loop reads CASSSDRGDSPLHF. CDR3 coding DNA: TGTGCCAGCAGCTCGGACAGGGGAGATTCACCCCTCCACTTT.

In this sample, this clone turned up a few times. This sequence joins TRBV7-2 and TRBJ1-5; no firm D call. Germline V gene data show CDR1 as SGHTA and CDR2 as FQGNSA. The CDR3 loop spans 14 amino acids. Trimming stripped 5 bases from V and 5 bases from J, with 13 bases between. The CDR3 nucleotides read TGTGCCAGCAGCCTCAGTCCAACCGATCAGCCCCAGCATTTT. Residues: CASSLSPTDQPQHF.

The V call is TRBV11-2, the J call TRBJ1-5, with D hard to call. Germline CDR1 is SGHAT and CDR2 is FQNNGV. This CDR3 has 13 residues. Trimming removed 2 bases at V and 9 bases at J, with 11 bases between. As DNA, the CDR3 is TGTGCCAGCAGCTTAAGGGAGCAGTGGCCCCAGCATTTT. This encodes CASSLREQWPQHF.

The chain links TRBV2 to TRBJ1-2, with 7 bases fitting TRBD1. The CDR3 covers 13 residues. Unmatched junction bases numbered 11, after V lost 8 bases and J lost 8 bases. Germline CDR1 reads SNHLY; CDR2 reads FYNNEI. CDR3 protein: CASANRGQRGYTF. In nucleotides, the CDR3 is TGTGCCAGCGCAAACCGGGGACAGAGGGGCTACACCTTC.

The rearrangement uses TRBV5-5 and TRBJ1-6; TRBD1 is a possible D gene (6 bases). The germline V gene encodes CDR1 SGHKS and CDR2 YYEKEE (reference sequence). The CDR3 runs 14 residues. V gave up 3 bases and J gave up 7 bases, with 11 bases separating them. The CDR3 region is CASSSTRGNSPLHF. DNA for the CDR3: TGTGCCAGCAGCTCAACAAGGGGGAATTCACCCCTCCACTTT.